The 18 T cell receptor beta chains given below trace back to one sample, sequenced in a study of OX40 agonist ivuxolimab in advanced cancers. Measured with immunoSEQ multiplex PCR; TCRdb has only the in-frame clones, and not every one. The table includes about 52,000 clones, about 93% detected once. This material consisted of CD4+ or CD8+ T cells sorted from blood, taken in a trial of the OX40 agonist ivuxolimab. These receptors all come from an adult with an advanced solid tumor such as melanoma, head and neck, liver or kidney cancer.

The genes are TRBV28 and TRBJ2-7; 10 bases match TRBD2. CDR1 is MDHEN and CDR2 is SYDVKM in the germline V gene. The V gene end was trimmed by 4 bases and the J gene end by 2 bases; junction bases not matched to a gene: 2. The CDR3 loop spans 14 amino acids. CDR3 in DNA: TGTGCCAGCAGTTACACTAGCGGGGCCTACGAGCAGTACTTC. It specifies CASSYTSGAYEQYF.

The rearrangement links TRBV5-6 to TRBJ2-7; TRBD2 agrees at 12 bases. The J segment lost 5 bases and the V segment lost 4 bases, leaving 10 bases of the junction unmatched. The CDR3 contains 16 residues. Germline CDR1 is SGHDT and CDR2 is YYEEEE. Written as DNA, the CDR3 is TGTGCCAGCAGCCATCTACTAGCGGGAGGCCTGGACGAGCAGTACTTC. This codes for CASSHLLAGGLDEQYF.

V usage is TRBV19 and J usage is TRBJ1-1, with 8 nucleotides matching TRBD1. V shed 3 bases, J shed 6 bases, and the junction held 3 bases outside the gene matches. Germline CDR1 reads LNHDA; CDR2 reads SQIVND (reference sequence). The CDR3 consists of 13 residues. The CDR3 nucleotides are TGTGCCAGTAGTATCCAGGGGGCGTCTGAAGCTTTCTTT. Translated: CASSIQGASEAFF.

The rearrangement uses TRBV6-5 and TRBJ2-1, with unresolved D. The length of the CDR3 is 11 residues. V lost 2 bases to trimming and J lost 7 bases, with 3 bases between them. The germline V gene encodes CDR1 MNHEY and CDR2 SVGAGI. For the CDR3, the DNA is TGTGCCAGCAGTTACGGGAATGAGCAGTTCTTC. Translated, it gives CASSYGNEQFF.

The rearrangement links TRBV27 to TRBJ2-1, with D perhaps matching TRBD1 (6 bases). The V end was cut by 2 bases, the J end by 4 bases, with 6 bases between. The V gene's germline CDR1 is MNHEY and CDR2 SMNVEV (reference sequence). The CDR3 sequence is 13 residues long. The CDR3 bases are TGTGCCAGCAGTTTAACAGGGTACAATGAGCAGTTCTTC. Its translation is CASSLTGYNEQFF.

This chain connects TRBV20-1 to TRBJ2-7, with 8 bases aligning to TRBD2. The CDR3 has 11 amino acids. Trimming cost V 6 bases and J 4 bases; bases outside gene matches: 2. From germline, CDR1 is DFQATT and CDR2 SNEGSKA (reference sequence). CDR3 nucleotide sequence: TGCAGTGCCGCTAGCGGGTACGAGCAGTACTTC. The encoded protein is CSAASGYEQYF.

This chain uses TRBV9 with TRBJ1-2; D is possibly TRBD1 (5 bases). Germline V gene data show CDR1 as SGDLS and CDR2 as YYNGEE. Trimming left V 0 bases short and J 14 bases short, with 11 bases between. The CDR3 has 11 residues. CDR3 sequence: CASSVGGKRTF. The CDR3 nucleotides are TGTGCCAGCAGCGTAGGGGGGAAGAGAACCTTC. Combining the CDR3 with reference TRBV9 and TRBJ1-2 gives the whole variable domain DSGVTQTPKHLITATGQRVTLRCSPRSGDLSVYWYQQSLDQGLQFLIQYYNGEERAKGNILERFSAQQFPDLHSELNLSSLELGDSALYFCASSVGGKRTFGSGTRLTVV.

The CDR3 nucleotides read TGCGCCAGCAGCCAAGATAGCGAGAGGGGGGAGACCCAGTACTTC. Residues: CASSQDSERGETQYF. V usage is TRBV4-1 and J usage is TRBJ2-5, with a possible D match to TRBD1 (6 bases). The germline gives CDR1 MGHRA, CDR2 YSYEKL. CDR3 size: 15 residues. Between the trimmed V and J ends, which lost 0 bases and 5 bases, there was a span of 13 bases.

In DNA, the CDR3 is TGTGCCAGCAGCTTAGGAGGGTTAGCGGGATTCTCTGGGGCCAACGTCCTGACTTTC. Protein: CASSLGGLAGFSGANVLTF. The chain has TRBV13 and TRBJ2-6, with 8 bases lining up with TRBD2. Germline V gene sequence: CDR1 PRHDT, CDR2 FYEKMQ (reference sequence). After removal of 0 bases from V and 0 bases from J, the junction contained 7 bases not matched to a gene. The length of the CDR3 is 19 residues. The whole variable domain, filled in from reference TRBV13 and TRBJ2-6, reads AAGVIQSPRHLIKEKRETATLKCYPIPRHDTVYWYQQGPGQDPQFLISFYEKMQSDKGSIPDRFSAQQFSDYHSELNMSSLELGDSALYFCASSLGGLAGFSGANVLTFGAGSRLTVL.

The rearrangement uses TRBV27 and TRBJ2-3; TRBD2 aligns across 11 bases. Trimming removed 6 bases from V and 6 bases from J; junction bases left unmatched: 8. There are 15 residues in the CDR3. CDR1 is MNHEY and CDR2 is SMNVEV in the germline V gene (reference sequence). The CDR3 DNA sequence: TGTGCCAGCAGGCCTGATAGCGGGAGGGGGGATACGCAGTATTTT. Its translation: CASRPDSGRGDTQYF.

This clone was seen a few times. The J gene is TRBJ1-5, the V gene TRBV7-8; tentatively, D is TRBD1 (5 bases). Germline assignment: CDR1 SGHVS and CDR2 FQNEAQ. The V gene lost 5 bases and the J gene lost 3 bases, with 14 bases spanning the gap. The length of the CDR3 is 15 residues. CDR3 sequence reads: CASSLWGEANQPQHF. CDR3 coding DNA: TGTGCCAGCAGCCTGTGGGGGGAAGCCAATCAGCCCCAGCATTTT.

This sequence joins TRBV2 and TRBJ2-5; D gene uncertain. The V and J ends lost 4 bases and 2 bases respectively, with 11 bases between them. The CDR3 is 14 amino acids. Germline CDR1 reads SNHLY; CDR2 reads FYNNEI. CDR3 nucleotide sequence: TGTGCCAGCAGTGTCGGGCACTATCAAGAGACCCAGTACTTC. Its translation is CASSVGHYQETQYF.

The V and J genes are TRBV19 and TRBJ2-2, with 10 bases fitting TRBD2. The germline V gene has CDR1 LNHDA and CDR2 SQIVND (reference sequence). V trimming: 7 bases; J trimming: 3 bases; junction bases outside the gene matches: 8. The CDR3 is made up of 16 amino acids. The CDR3 sequence is CASTPAGGPYTGELFF. In DNA, the CDR3 is TGTGCCAGTACTCCAGCGGGAGGGCCATACACCGGGGAGCTGTTTTTT.

The V and J genes are TRBV13 and TRBJ2-7, with D perhaps TRBD1 (5 bases). Germline CDR1 is PRHDT and CDR2 is FYEKMQ (reference sequence). The CDR3 length is 13 residues. Trimming stripped 5 bases from V and 4 bases from J, with 12 bases between. CDR3 amino acids: CASSLGAKYEQYF. Here the CDR3 DNA reads TGTGCCAGCAGCCTTGGGGCCAAGTACGAGCAGTACTTC.

The rearrangement uses TRBV25-1 and TRBJ2-5; D uncertain. The CDR3 totals 11 residues. The germline V and J ends were trimmed by 8 bases and 6 bases, with 10 bases remaining between them. Germline CDR1 is MGHDK and CDR2 is SYGVNS. The CDR3 DNA reads TGTGCCAGCCAATCAATGAAGACCCAGTACTTC. Amino acid sequence: CASQSMKTQYF.

This rearrangement joins TRBV9 to TRBJ1-1, with D perhaps TRBD1 (5 bases). This CDR3 spans 13 amino acids. Germline CDR1 is SGDLS and CDR2 is YYNGEE. Trimming took off 0 bases at V and 5 bases at J, with 8 bases between the two ends. DNA of the CDR3: TGTGCCAGCAGCGTAGGAGGGGAAACTGAAGCTTTCTTT. It specifies CASSVGGETEAFF.

The gene calls are TRBV11-2 and TRBJ2-3, with 10 bases matching TRBD2. This CDR3 has 15 residues. In germline, CDR1 is SGHAT, CDR2 FQNNGV. The V segment lost 3 bases and the J segment 5 bases; nucleotides outside the gene matches: 5. CDR3 sequence reads: CASSFGTSEGDTQYF. The CDR3 nucleotides read TGTGCCAGCAGCTTCGGGACTAGCGAGGGAGATACGCAGTATTTT. Combining the CDR3 with reference TRBV11-2 and TRBJ2-3 gives the whole variable domain EAGVAQSPRYKIIEKRQSVAFWCNPISGHATLYWYQQILGQGPKLLIQFQNNGVVDDSQLPKDRFSAERLKGVDSTLKIQPAKLEDSAVYLCASSFGTSEGDTQYFGPGTRLTVL.

The V gene is TRBV9, the J gene TRBJ2-1; maybe TRBD1 (6 bases). CDR1 SGDLS and CDR2 YYNGEE come from the germline V gene. The CDR3 extends over 16 amino acids. Trimming shortened V by 4 bases and J by 0 bases, and 14 bases separated the two germline ends. The CDR3 nucleotides read TGTGCCAGCAGCCCCCCAGGGGTGGTCTCCTACAATGAGCAGTTCTTC. Translation gives CASSPPGVVSYNEQFF. Combining the CDR3 with reference TRBV9 and TRBJ2-1 gives the whole variable domain DSGVTQTPKHLITATGQRVTLRCSPRSGDLSVYWYQQSLDQGLQFLIQYYNGEERAKGNILERFSAQQFPDLHSELNLSSLELGDSALYFCASSPPGVVSYNEQFFGPGTRLTVL.